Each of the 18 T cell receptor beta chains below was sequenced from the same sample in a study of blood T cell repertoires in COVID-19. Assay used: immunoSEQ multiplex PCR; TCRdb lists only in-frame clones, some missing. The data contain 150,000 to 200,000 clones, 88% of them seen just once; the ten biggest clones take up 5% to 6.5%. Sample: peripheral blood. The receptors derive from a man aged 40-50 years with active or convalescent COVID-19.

The CDR3 coding sequence is TGTGCCAGCAGCTTTAGCGGGATGAGCTCCTACAATGAGCAGTTCTTC. This encodes CASSFSGMSSYNEQFF. The rearrangement joins TRBV7-2 to TRBJ2-1, with 8 nucleotides matching TRBD2. The ends lost 3 bases at V and 0 bases at J; junction bases unmatched: 4. This CDR3 spans 16 amino acids. The V gene's germline CDR1 is SGHTA and CDR2 FQGNSA.

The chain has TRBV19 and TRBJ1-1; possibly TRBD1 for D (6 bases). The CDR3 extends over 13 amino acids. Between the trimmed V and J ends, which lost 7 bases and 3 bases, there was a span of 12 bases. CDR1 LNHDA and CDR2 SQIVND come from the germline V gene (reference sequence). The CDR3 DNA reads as TGTGCCAGTATTAACACAGGGTACACTGAAGCTTTCTTT. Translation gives CASINTGYTEAFF.

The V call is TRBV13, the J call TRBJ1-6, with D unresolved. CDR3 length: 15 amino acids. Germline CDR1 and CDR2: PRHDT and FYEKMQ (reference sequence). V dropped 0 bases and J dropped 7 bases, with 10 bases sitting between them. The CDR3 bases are TGTGCCAGCAGCTTAGGGGGGAGAGAGAATTCACCCCTCCACTTT. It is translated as CASSLGGRENSPLHF. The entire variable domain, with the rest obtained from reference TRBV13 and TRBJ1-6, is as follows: AAGVIQSPRHLIKEKRETATLKCYPIPRHDTVYWYQQGPGQDPQFLISFYEKMQSDKGSIPDRFSAQQFSDYHSELNMSSLELGDSALYFCASSLGGRENSPLHFGNGTRLTVT.

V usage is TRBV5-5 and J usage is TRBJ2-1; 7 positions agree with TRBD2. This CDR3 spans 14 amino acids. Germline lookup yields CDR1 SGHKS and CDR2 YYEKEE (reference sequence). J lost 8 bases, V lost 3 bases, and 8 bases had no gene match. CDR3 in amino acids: CASSSSSGGYEQFF. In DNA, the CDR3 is TGTGCCAGCAGCTCTTCTAGCGGCGGGTATGAGCAGTTCTTC.

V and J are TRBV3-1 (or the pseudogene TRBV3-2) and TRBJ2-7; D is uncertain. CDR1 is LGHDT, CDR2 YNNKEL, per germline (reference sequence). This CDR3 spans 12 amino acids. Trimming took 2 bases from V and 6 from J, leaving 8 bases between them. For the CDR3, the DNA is TGTGCCAGCAGCCAAAGAGGTTCCGAGCAGTACTTC. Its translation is CASSQRGSEQYF.

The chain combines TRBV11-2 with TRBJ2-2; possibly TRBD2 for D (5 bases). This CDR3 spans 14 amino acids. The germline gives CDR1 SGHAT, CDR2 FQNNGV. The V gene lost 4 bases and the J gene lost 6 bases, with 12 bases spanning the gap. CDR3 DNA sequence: TGTGCCAGCAGCTCGATTCGGGGTCCCGGGGAGCTGTTTTTT. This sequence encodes CASSSIRGPGELFF.

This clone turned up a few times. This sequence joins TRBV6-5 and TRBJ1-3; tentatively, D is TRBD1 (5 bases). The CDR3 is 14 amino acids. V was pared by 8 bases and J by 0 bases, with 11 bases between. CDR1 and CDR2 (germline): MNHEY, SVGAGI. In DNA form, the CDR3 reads TGTGCCAGCGCGACAGTCCGCTCTGGAAACACCATATATTTT. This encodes CASATVRSGNTIYF.

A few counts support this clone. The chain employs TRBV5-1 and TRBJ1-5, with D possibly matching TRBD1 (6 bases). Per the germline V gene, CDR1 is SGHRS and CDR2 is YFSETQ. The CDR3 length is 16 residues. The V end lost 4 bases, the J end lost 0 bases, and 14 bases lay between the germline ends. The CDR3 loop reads CASSPTGPSSNQPQHF. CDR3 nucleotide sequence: TGCGCCAGCAGCCCGACAGGCCCTTCTAGCAATCAGCCCCAGCATTTT. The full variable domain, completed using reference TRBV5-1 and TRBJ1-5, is KAGVTQTPRYLIKTRGQQVTLSCSPISGHRSVSWYQQTPGQGLQFLFEYFSETQRNKGNFPGRFSGRQFSNSRSEMNVSTLELGDSALYLCASSPTGPSSNQPQHFGDGTRLSIL.

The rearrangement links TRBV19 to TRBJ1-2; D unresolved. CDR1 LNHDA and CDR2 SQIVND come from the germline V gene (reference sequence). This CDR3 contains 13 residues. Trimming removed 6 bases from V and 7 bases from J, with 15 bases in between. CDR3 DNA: TGTGCCAGTAGACCCATACTATCGGGTGGCTACACCTTC. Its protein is CASRPILSGGYTF.

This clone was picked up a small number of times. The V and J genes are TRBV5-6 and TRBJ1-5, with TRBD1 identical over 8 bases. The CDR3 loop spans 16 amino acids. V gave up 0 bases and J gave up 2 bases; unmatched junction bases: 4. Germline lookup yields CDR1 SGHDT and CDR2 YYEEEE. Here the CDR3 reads CASSLVTGAGNQPQHF. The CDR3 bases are TGTGCCAGCAGCTTGGTGACAGGGGCAGGCAATCAGCCCCAGCATTTT.

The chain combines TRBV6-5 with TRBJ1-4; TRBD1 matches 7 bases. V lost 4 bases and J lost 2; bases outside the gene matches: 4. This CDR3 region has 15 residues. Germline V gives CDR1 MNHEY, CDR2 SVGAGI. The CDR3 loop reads CASSFQGGTNEKLFF. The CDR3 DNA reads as TGTGCCAGCAGTTTCCAAGGGGGCACTAATGAAAAACTGTTTTTT.

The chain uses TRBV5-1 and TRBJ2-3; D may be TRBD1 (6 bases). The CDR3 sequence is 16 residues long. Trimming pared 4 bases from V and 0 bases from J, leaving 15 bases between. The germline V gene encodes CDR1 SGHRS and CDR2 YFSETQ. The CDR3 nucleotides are TGCGCCAGCAGCCCGTCAGGGGCGCTGAGCACAGATACGCAGTATTTT. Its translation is CASSPSGALSTDTQYF.

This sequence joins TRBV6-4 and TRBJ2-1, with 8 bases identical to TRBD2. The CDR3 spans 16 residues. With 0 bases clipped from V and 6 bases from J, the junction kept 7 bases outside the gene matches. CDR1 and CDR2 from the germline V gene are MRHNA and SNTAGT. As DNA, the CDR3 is TGTGCCAGCAGTGACTCCGGACTAGCATCTCCCAATGAGCAGTTCTTC. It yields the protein CASSDSGLASPNEQFF.

CDR3 nucleotide sequence: TGTGCCAGCAGATTATCAAGGGGGCCTGATTTGGCCCAGTACTTC. This sequence encodes CASRLSRGPDLAQYF. V is TRBV5-4 and J is TRBJ2-5, with 7 bases aligning to TRBD1. This CDR3 is 15 amino acids long. Looked up from germline, CDR1 is SGHNT and CDR2 is YYREEE (reference sequence). After removal of 5 bases from V and 9 bases from J, the junction contained 16 bases not matched to a gene.

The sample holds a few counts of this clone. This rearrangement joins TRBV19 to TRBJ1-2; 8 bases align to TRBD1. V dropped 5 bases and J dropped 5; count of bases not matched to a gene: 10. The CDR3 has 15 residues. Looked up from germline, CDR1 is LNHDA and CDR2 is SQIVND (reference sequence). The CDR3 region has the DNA TGTGCCAGTAGTCCCCAAGACAGGGGCAGATATGGCTACACCTTC. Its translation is CASSPQDRGRYGYTF.

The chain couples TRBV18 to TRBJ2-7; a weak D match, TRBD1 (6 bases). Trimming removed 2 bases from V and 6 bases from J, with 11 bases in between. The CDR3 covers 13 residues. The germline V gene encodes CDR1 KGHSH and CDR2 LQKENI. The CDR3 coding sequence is TGTGCCAGCTCACCATCAATGGACAGCGAGCAGTACTTC. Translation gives CASSPSMDSEQYF.

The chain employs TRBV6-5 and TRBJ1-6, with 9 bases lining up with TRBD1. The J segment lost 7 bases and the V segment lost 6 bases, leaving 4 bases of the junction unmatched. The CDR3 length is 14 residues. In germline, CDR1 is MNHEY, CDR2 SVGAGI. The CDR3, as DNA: TGTGCCAGCAGAAGGACAGGGGTGAATTCACCCCTCCACTTT. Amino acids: CASRRTGVNSPLHF.

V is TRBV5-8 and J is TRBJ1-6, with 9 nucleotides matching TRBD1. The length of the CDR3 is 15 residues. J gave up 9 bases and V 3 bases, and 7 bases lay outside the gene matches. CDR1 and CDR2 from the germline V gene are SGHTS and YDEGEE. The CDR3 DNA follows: TGTGCCAGCAGCTGGCCACAGGGGGCAGGTTCACCCCTCCACTTT. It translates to CASSWPQGAGSPLHF.